The 24 T cell receptor beta chains listed next were all sequenced from one sample in a study of blood T cell repertoires in COVID-19. The repertoire was sequenced with immunoSEQ multiplex PCR; TCRdb's copy has only in-frame clones and lacks some. Among about 150,000 clones listed, 75% to 90% were seen once. Sequences were obtained from peripheral blood. The receptors here all came from a woman aged 60-75 years with active COVID-19.

The rearrangement joins TRBV19 to TRBJ2-6; 7 bases map to TRBD2. The V gene end was trimmed by 4 bases and the J gene end by 0 bases; junction bases not matched to a gene: 12. The germline V gene encodes CDR1 LNHDA and CDR2 SQIVND (reference sequence). The CDR3 covers 19 residues. CDR3 DNA: TGTGCCAGTAGTACTGTGGGGGGGACCCCTGCCTCTGGGGCCAACGTCCTGACTTTC. Residues: CASSTVGGTPASGANVLTF. Combining the CDR3 with reference TRBV19 and TRBJ2-6 gives the whole variable domain DGGITQSPKYLFRKEGQNVTLSCEQNLNHDAMYWYRQDPGQGLRLIYYSQIVNDFQKGDIAEGYSVSREKKESFPLTVTSAQKNPTAFYLCASSTVGGTPASGANVLTFGAGSRLTVL.

The chain links TRBV5-1 to TRBJ2-1; 8 positions agree with TRBD2. The germline V gene has CDR1 SGHRS and CDR2 YFSETQ. The V and J ends lost 5 bases and 0 bases, in that order; junction bases with no gene match: 4. This CDR3 region has 15 residues. The CDR3 nucleotides read TGCGCCAGCAGGTCCAGCGGGAGCTCCTACAATGAGCAGTTCTTC. Translated, it gives CASRSSGSSYNEQFF. Based on the CDR3 plus reference TRBV5-1 and TRBJ2-1, the full variable domain is KAGVTQTPRYLIKTRGQQVTLSCSPISGHRSVSWYQQTPGQGLQFLFEYFSETQRNKGNFPGRFSGRQFSNSRSEMNVSTLELGDSALYLCASRSSGSSYNEQFFGPGTRLTVL.

The V and J genes are TRBV28 and TRBJ1-2; D uncertain. V was trimmed by 5 bases and J by 0 bases, leaving 13 bases between them. Germline V CDR1 and CDR2: MDHEN, SYDVKM. This CDR3 spans 15 amino acids. In DNA, the CDR3 is TGTGCCAGCAGTCCTCAAAACGGGGCTAACTATGGCTACACCTTC. Residues: CASSPQNGANYGYTF.

The rearrangement uses TRBV12-3 or TRBV12-4 and TRBJ2-2; possibly TRBD1 for D (6 bases). V lost 5 bases to trimming and J lost 7 bases, with 11 bases between them. This CDR3 spans 13 amino acids. CDR3 sequence reads: CASSAKGDGELFF. In nucleotides, the CDR3 is TGTGCCAGCAGTGCTAAGGGGGACGGGGAGCTGTTTTTT.

This clone was seen a few times. This chain connects TRBV6-5 to TRBJ1-3, with D maybe TRBD1 (6 bases). V lost 4 bases to trimming and J lost 8 bases, with 21 bases between them. The CDR3 is made up of 16 amino acids. The germline V gene encodes CDR1 MNHEY and CDR2 SVGAGI. The CDR3 nucleotides are TGTGCCAGCAGTTTCCACCGGGGGGGCCAAGCGGACACCATATATTTT. This gives the protein CASSFHRGGQADTIYF.

The chain couples TRBV3-1 (or the pseudogene TRBV3-2) to TRBJ1-1; TRBD1 agrees at 7 bases. Germline lookup yields CDR1 LGHDT and CDR2 YNNKEL (reference sequence). The CDR3 spans 16 residues. After removal of 6 bases from V and 5 bases from J, the junction contained 15 bases not matched to a gene. CDR3 sequence: CASRPITGAGGTEAFF. In DNA form, the CDR3 reads TGTGCCAGCAGGCCTATTACAGGGGCAGGTGGGACTGAAGCTTTCTTT.

The rearrangement links TRBV7-2 to TRBJ2-3, with 8 bases identical to TRBD2. The CDR3 runs 13 residues. CDR1 and CDR2 (germline): SGHTA, FQGNSA. The CDR3 sequence: CCSGKGYTDTQYF. The CDR3 DNA reads TGTTGTAGCGGGAAAGGGTACACAGATACGCAGTATTTT. Based on the CDR3 plus reference TRBV7-2 and TRBJ2-3, the full variable domain is GAGVSQSPSNKVTEKGKDVELRCDPISGHTALYWYRQSLGQGLEFLIYFQGNSAPDKSGLPSDRFSAERTGGSVSTLTIQRTQQEDSAVYLCCSGKGYTDTQYFGPGTRLTVL.

DNA for the CDR3: TGCGCCAGCAGCATAAACCCCTATGGAGGTAATGAAAAACTGTTTTTT. The encoded protein is CASSINPYGGNEKLFF. V usage is TRBV5-1 and J usage is TRBJ1-4; D unresolved. Trimming cost V 4 bases and J 4 bases, with 17 bases left between them. Germline lookup yields CDR1 SGHRS and CDR2 YFSETQ. This CDR3 has 16 amino acids.

This clone is a singleton in its sample. J is TRBJ2-7 and V is TRBV7-2; the match to TRBD1 covers 7 bases. The germline V gene encodes CDR1 SGHTA and CDR2 FQGNSA. The CDR3 is 13 amino acids. Losses at the gene ends were 5 bases for V and 6 bases for J; bases not matched to a gene: 7. The CDR3 protein is CASSPSQGSEQYF. The CDR3 DNA follows: TGTGCCAGCAGCCCATCACAGGGGTCCGAGCAGTACTTC.

The genes are TRBV7-2 and TRBJ2-5; 9 positions match TRBD1. The germline CDR1 and CDR2 sequences are SGHTA and FQGNSA. V shed 5 bases, J shed 4 bases, and the junction held 5 bases outside the gene matches. CDR3 length: 14 amino acids. In DNA form, the CDR3 reads TGTGCCAGCAGCCTTACAGGGGGCAGAGAGACCCAGTACTTC. Encoded protein: CASSLTGGRETQYF.

CDR3 nucleotides: TGTGCCAGCAGTGAATTTGGGGGACTCCTGGGTAGGGGAGCTTTCTTT. It encodes CASSEFGGLLGRGAFF. The chain couples TRBV6-1 to TRBJ1-1, with D tentatively TRBD1 (5 bases). The CDR3 covers 16 residues. Germline V gene sequence: CDR1 MNHNS, CDR2 SASEGT. V was shortened by 2 bases and J by 10 bases, with 23 bases between the two germline ends.

In its sample, this clone was seen once. The rearrangement uses TRBV19 and TRBJ2-7, with D possibly matching TRBD1 (6 bases). The CDR3 runs 14 residues. Trimming left V 4 bases short and J 0 bases short, with 10 bases between. The germline V gene encodes CDR1 LNHDA and CDR2 SQIVND (reference sequence). Written as DNA, the CDR3 is TGTGCCAGTAGTACCTGGGACAACTCCTACGAGCAGTACTTC. Translating it yields CASSTWDNSYEQYF.

V and J are TRBV5-1 and TRBJ2-6; possibly TRBD2 for D (6 bases). The V and J ends lost 0 bases and 2 bases respectively, with 9 bases between them. The length of the CDR3 is 16 residues. Germline loops: CDR1 SGHRS, CDR2 YFSETQ. For the CDR3, the DNA is TGCGCCAGCAGCTTGGAGGCGGGGACTGGGGCCAACGTCCTGACTTTC. Amino acid sequence: CASSLEAGTGANVLTF.

The rearrangement uses TRBV25-1 and TRBJ1-6, with 7 bases matching TRBD1. Germline V lookup: CDR1 MGHDK, CDR2 SYGVNS. V shed 4 bases, J shed 9 bases, and the junction held 6 bases outside the gene matches. The CDR3 is 14 amino acids. CDR3 loop: CASSGGGRGSPLHF. DNA for the CDR3: TGTGCCAGCAGTGGAGGGGGCAGGGGTTCACCCCTCCACTTT.

This sequence joins TRBV28 and TRBJ1-6; 7 bases fit TRBD1. Germline trimming cut 3 bases from V and 8 bases from J; bases unmatched to any gene: 10. Per the germline V gene, CDR1 is MDHEN and CDR2 is SYDVKM. The length of the CDR3 is 16 residues. The CDR3 DNA reads as TGTGCCAGCAGTTTCAGGAGGGGGCAGAGAGATTCACCCCTCCACTTT. Its protein product is CASSFRRGQRDSPLHF.

This clone was found a few times. The rearrangement joins TRBV12-2 to TRBJ1-5. TRBV12-2 is a documented pseudogene. The CDR3 has 16 residues. CDR3 loop: CASRLIMGGDHQPQHF. The CDR3 DNA is TGTGCAAGTCGCTTGATTATGGGGGGGGACCATCAGCCCCAGCATTTT.

This clone was picked up one time. The chain has TRBV18 and TRBJ2-7; possible D gene TRBD2, 6 bases. Trimming removed 5 bases at V and 5 bases at J, with 16 bases between. This CDR3 has 14 amino acids. Germline CDR1 and CDR2: KGHSH and LQKENI. CDR3 in amino acids: CASSSGLPVDEQYF. DNA for the CDR3: TGTGCCAGCTCATCGGGACTCCCCGTGGACGAGCAGTACTTC.

The rearrangement joins TRBV6-7 to TRBJ2-7; TRBD1 is a possible D gene (6 bases). TRBV6-7 is placed among ORFs of uncertain function. The CDR3 is 15 amino acids. V lost 5 bases and J 7 bases, leaving 21 bases between the germline ends. The CDR3 nucleotides read TGTGCCAGCAGTCTAGGACAGTCGTTATTACTGGAGCAGTACTTC. This codes for CASSLGQSLLLEQYF.

This clone occurred once. The gene calls are TRBV7-2 and TRBJ1-2; 8 nucleotides align to TRBD1. The CDR3 runs 13 residues. Germline V gene lookup returns CDR1 SGHTA and CDR2 FQGNSA. The ends lost 1 base at V and 9 bases at J; junction bases unmatched: 4. The CDR3 protein is CASSLGTGLSYTF. The CDR3, as DNA: TGTGCCAGCAGCTTAGGGACAGGGCTGAGCTACACCTTC.

The rearrangement uses TRBV28 and TRBJ2-7, with D perhaps TRBD1 (6 bases). CDR3 length: 12 residues. Trimming took off 2 bases at V and 4 bases at J, with 6 bases between the two ends. Germline V gene sequence: CDR1 MDHEN, CDR2 SYDVKM. The CDR3 loop is CASSLGQYEQYF. CDR3 bases: TGTGCCAGCAGTTTAGGACAGTACGAGCAGTACTTC. Filled out from reference TRBV28 and TRBJ2-7, the complete variable domain reads DVKVTQSSRYLVKRTGEKVFLECVQDMDHENMFWYRQDPGLGLRLIYFSYDVKMKEKGDIPEGYSVSREKKERFSLILESASTNQTSMYLCASSLGQYEQYFGPGTRLTVT.

V gene TRBV2 combines with J gene TRBJ2-7, with 7 bases aligning to TRBD1. The CDR3 length is 14 residues. Unmatched junction bases numbered 1, after V lost 1 base and J lost 1 base. Germline V CDR1 and CDR2: SNHLY, FYNNEI. The chain's CDR3 is CASSEEGASYEQYF. CDR3 DNA sequence: TGTGCCAGCAGTGAAGAGGGGGCATCCTACGAGCAGTACTTC.

The chain carries TRBV5-1 and TRBJ2-7, with D unclear. This CDR3 region has 14 residues. The V end was cut by 0 bases, the J end by 3 bases, with 10 bases between. The germline gives CDR1 SGHRS, CDR2 YFSETQ. The CDR3 DNA is TGCGCCAGCAGCTTGGTGGTGGGCGACTACGAGCAGTACTTC. Translated: CASSLVVGDYEQYF.

The chain joins TRBV7-9 to TRBJ2-7, with D possibly being TRBD1 (5 bases). Trimming stripped 5 bases from V and 2 bases from J, with 16 bases between. Germline lookup yields CDR1 SEHNR and CDR2 FQNEAQ (reference sequence). CDR3 size: 15 residues. DNA of the CDR3: TGTGCCAGCAGCCCTTCTTGGGGCGGAACCTACGAGCAGTACTTC. Translating it yields CASSPSWGGTYEQYF.

The rearrangement uses TRBV3-1 (or the pseudogene TRBV3-2) and TRBJ1-1; D possibly corresponds to TRBD1 (5 bases). V lost 4 bases to trimming and J lost 2 bases, with 8 bases between them. CDR3 length: 13 amino acids. Germline V gives CDR1 LGHDT, CDR2 YNNKEL (reference sequence). The CDR3 coding sequence is TGTGCCAGCAGCCTTAGGGGTAACACTGAAGCTTTCTTT. It specifies CASSLRGNTEAFF.